The source of this TCR beta chain is a study of control samples from healthy donors and cancer patients. This table comes from immunoSEQ multiplex PCR, and its TCRdb copy is limited to in-frame clones, with some not included. Of approximately 120,000 clones in the sample, around nine tenths were seen once. V gave up 6 bases and J gave up 4 bases; unmatched junction bases: 5. This CDR3 region has 14 residues. Germline V gene data show CDR1 as MNHEY and CDR2 as SVGAGI. This chain links TRBV6-5 with TRBJ1-1, with 10 bases lining up with TRBD1. The specimen sequenced was blood. The TCR was taken from a human donor in good health. The donor label of this sample is uncertain. The CDR3 bases are TGTGCCAGCAGGGGACAGGGGTTGAGCACTGAAGCTTTCTTT. Translated: CASRGQGLSTEAFF.